This entry lists 8 T cell receptor beta chains sequenced from one sample in a study of cytomegalovirus exposure and HLA in healthy donors. The study ran its PCR with 60 Vbeta and 13 Jbeta primers. The table came from immunoSEQ multiplex PCR; TCRdb's copy has only in-frame clones and leaves some out. In the table there are 120,000 to 150,000 clones, roughly four fifths of which are singletons. The sequenced sample consisted of PBMCs. These receptors were taken from a male donor in good health and CMV-seronegative.

This clone was seen a few times. The chain's CDR3 is CASRVGTGGGTEAFF. In nucleotides, the CDR3 is TGTGCCAGCAGGGTGGGTACAGGGGGCGGAACTGAAGCTTTCTTT. The chain employs TRBV13 and TRBJ1-1, with 9 bases fitting TRBD1. Germline lookup yields CDR1 PRHDT and CDR2 FYEKMQ (reference sequence). The CDR3 is 15 residues long. Trimming removed 6 bases from V and 5 bases from J; junction bases left unmatched: 10.

The V gene is TRBV9, the J gene TRBJ2-3; TRBD2 aligns across 7 bases. The CDR3 runs to 18 residues. The V segment lost 0 bases and the J segment 2 bases; nucleotides outside the gene matches: 12. Germline CDR1 SGDLS, CDR2 YYNGEE. The CDR3 spells CASSVGGFGLVATDTQYF. CDR3 sequence (DNA): TGTGCCAGCAGCGTAGGCGGATTTGGACTAGTGGCCACAGATACGCAGTATTTT.

V gene TRBV2 combines with J gene TRBJ1-2, with D unclear. Deletions cut 4 bases from V and 8 bases from J, with 14 bases between. Germline assignment: CDR1 SNHLY and CDR2 FYNNEI. The CDR3 is made up of 13 amino acids. The DNA for the CDR3 is TGTGCCAGCAGTGTAGTCCCTGGCGGCGGCTACACCTTC. Its protein is CASSVVPGGGYTF.

This sequence joins TRBV21-1 and TRBJ2-7; the D call in the table, TRBD1, was not verified against the DNA. TRBV21-1 is given as a pseudogene. The CDR3 is made up of 16 amino acids. The CDR3 DNA reads TGTGCCAGCAGCACTGACCCAACAGGGAGCTCCTACGAGCAGTACTTC. Protein product: CASSTDPTGSSYEQYF.

This clone was observed a handful of times. The rearrangement uses TRBV15 and TRBJ1-1, with TRBD1 identical over 9 bases. V lost 4 bases and J lost 6; bases outside the gene matches: 9. CDR1 is LNHNV, CDR2 YYDKDF, per germline (reference sequence). The CDR3 loop spans 15 amino acids. In DNA form, the CDR3 reads TGTGCCACCAGCATTCCGGGACAGGGTTCTTCTGAAGCTTTCTTT. Residues: CATSIPGQGSSEAFF. The variable domain in full, with the rest retrieved from reference TRBV15 and TRBJ1-1, is DAMVIQNPRYQVTQFGKPVTLSCSQTLNHNVMYWYQQKSSQAPKLLFHYYDKDFNNEADTPDNFQSRRPNTSFCFLDIRSPGLGDTAMYLCATSIPGQGSSEAFFGQGTRLTVV.

In this sample, this clone turned up once. The CDR3 spells CASSLGGQGSYEQYF. DNA for the CDR3: TGTGCCAGCAGTTTAGGCGGACAGGGTAGCTACGAGCAGTACTTC. V and J are TRBV28 and TRBJ2-7; 8 positions match TRBD1. The CDR3 contains 15 residues. Trimming took 2 bases from V and 3 from J; bases not matched to a gene: 6. From germline, CDR1 is MDHEN and CDR2 SYDVKM. Full variable domain (missing parts from reference TRBV28 and TRBJ2-7): DVKVTQSSRYLVKRTGEKVFLECVQDMDHENMFWYRQDPGLGLRLIYFSYDVKMKEKGDIPEGYSVSREKKERFSLILESASTNQTSMYLCASSLGGQGSYEQYFGPGTRLTVT.

The rearrangement uses TRBV5-4 and TRBJ2-2, with D hard to call. The germline V gene encodes CDR1 SGHNT and CDR2 YYREEE (reference sequence). The CDR3 loop spans 13 amino acids. V gave up 0 bases and J gave up 7 bases, with 7 bases separating them. The CDR3 DNA is TGTGCCAGCAGCTTGGACTTGTTCGGGGAGCTGTTTTTT. Its protein product is CASSLDLFGELFF.

The chain is built from TRBV5-1 and TRBJ2-1, with 13 bases fitting TRBD2. V shed 3 bases, J shed 10 bases, and the junction held 7 bases outside the gene matches. CDR1 is SGHRS and CDR2 is YFSETQ in the germline V gene. This CDR3 contains 15 residues. The CDR3 loop reads CASSSLAGGQEEQFF. The CDR3 bases are TGCGCCAGCAGCTCACTAGCGGGGGGGCAAGAAGAGCAGTTCTTC.